These T cell receptor beta chains were read from a single sample in a study of radiation and T cells in renal cell carcinoma. The protocol was immunoSEQ multiplex PCR, while the TCRdb copy is restricted to in-frame clones and leaves out a portion. The data contain about 130,000 clones, around nine tenths of them singletons. The input for sequencing was blood, taken from a patient whose treatment included radiotherapy and nephrectomy. Receptors originate from a woman aged 45-59 years with renal cell carcinoma. Each CDR3 is given with its conserved first and last residue. Each record gives: D gene, J gene, V gene, clone size, CDR3 protein, CDR3 DNA. D genes are given only for firm matches. Clone size is stated in some rows and not others, as once, few, many or a class when expanded.

>NA|TRBJ2-6|TRBV19|NA
CASSIVSGSGANVLTF
TGTGCCAGTAGTATAGTTTCAGGCTCTGGGGCCAACGTCCTGACTTTC
>NA|TRBJ1-1|TRBV7-9|NA
CASSLGQNTEAFF
TGTGCCAGCAGCTTAGGGCAGAACACTGAAGCTTTCTTT
>TRBD2|TRBJ2-7|TRBV10-3|NA
CAVRPLAGASYEQYF
TGTGCCGTCCGCCCCCTAGCGGGGGCCTCCTACGAGCAGTACTTC
>NA|TRBJ1-5|TRBV5-3|NA
CARSADGFNQPQHF
TGTGCCAGATCGGCCGATGGGTTCAATCAGCCCCAGCATTTT
>NA|TRBJ1-1|TRBV15|NA
CATSRVLGMNTEAFF
TGTGCCACCAGCAGGGTATTAGGCATGAACACTGAAGCTTTCTTT
>TRBD1|TRBJ1-1|TRBV13|NA
CASSKQTGDFDTEAFF
TGTGCCAGCAGCAAGCAGACAGGGGACTTTGACACTGAAGCTTTCTTT
>NA|TRBJ2-1|TRBV30|NA
CASTGTSSYNEQFF
TGTGCCTCCACAGGGACCAGCTCCTACAATGAGCAGTTCTTC
>NA|TRBJ1-1|TRBV10-1|NA
CASSESVGENTEAFF
TGCGCCAGCAGTGAGTCCGTAGGGGAGAACACTGAAGCTTTCTTT
>NA|TRBJ2-3|TRBV9|NA
CASSPLTVSTDTQYF
TGTGCCAGCAGCCCCCTGACAGTTAGCACAGATACGCAGTATTTT
>NA|TRBJ1-4|TRBV5-6|NA
CASSLFATTNEKLFF
TGTGCCAGCAGTTTATTCGCTACAACTAATGAAAAACTGTTTTTT
>NA|TRBJ2-2|TRBV7-7|NA
CASSPAGTYNTGELFF
TGTGCTAGCAGCCCGGCCGGGACCTATAACACCGGGGAGCTGTTTTTT
>NA|TRBJ1-1|TRBV7-8|few
CASSQGASNTEAFF
TGTGCCAGCAGTCAAGGGGCCTCGAACACTGAAGCTTTCTTT
>TRBD2|TRBJ2-1|TRBV25-1|NA
CASSLRGGGVNEQFF
TGTGCCAGCAGCCTTCGTGGGGGGGGTGTGAATGAGCAGTTCTTC
>NA|TRBJ2-5|TRBV7-6|NA
CASSPTHQETQYF
TGTGCCAGCAGCCCCACACACCAAGAGACCCAGTACTTC
>NA|TRBJ2-5|TRBV5-4|once
CASSLAGAQETQYF
TGTGCCAGCAGCTTGGCCGGGGCACAAGAGACCCAGTACTTC
>NA|TRBJ2-1|TRBV2|NA
CASKKFVGSYNEQFF
TGTGCCAGCAAGAAGTTCGTCGGCTCCTACAATGAGCAGTTCTTC
>NA|TRBJ1-3|TRBV4-1|NA
CASSQETFTGSSGNTIYF
TGCGCCAGCAGCCAAGAGACCTTTACAGGTAGCTCTGGAAACACCATATATTTT
>NA|TRBJ1-1|TRBV2|few
CASSEERNTEAFF
TGTGCCAGCAGTGAAGAACGGAACACTGAAGCTTTCTTT
>NA|TRBJ1-5|TRBV6-5|NA
CASSPSSGLQPQHF
TGTGCCAGCAGTCCTAGTTCCGGTCTTCAGCCCCAGCATTTT
>NA|TRBJ1-4|TRBV9|NA
CASSVEGGDEKLFF
TGTGCCAGCAGCGTAGAGGGTGGGGATGAAAAACTGTTTTTT
>NA|TRBJ1-3|TRBV18|NA
CASSPSGSPSGNTIYF
TGTGCCAGCTCACCAAGCGGCAGCCCCTCTGGAAACACCATATATTTT
>TRBD1|TRBJ1-3|TRBV5-1|NA
CASSLDGQGGFSGNTIYF
TGCGCCAGCAGCTTGGATGGACAGGGGGGATTTTCTGGAAACACCATATATTTT
>TRBD1|TRBJ2-7|TRBV6-5|NA
CASSSPDRANFEQYF
TGTGCCAGCAGTTCCCCGGACAGGGCGAACTTCGAGCAGTACTTC
>TRBD1|TRBJ2-3|TRBV28|NA
CASSRTGTGIDTQYF
TGTGCCAGCAGCAGAACCGGGACAGGGATAGATACGCAGTATTTT
>NA|TRBJ2-2|TRBV19|NA
CASSKGPKRVGNTGELFF
TGTGCCAGTAGTAAGGGGCCAAAGCGGGTAGGGAACACCGGGGAGCTGTTTTTT
>TRBD1|TRBJ1-6|TRBV12-5|NA
CASPPGGQGALGNSPLHF
TGTGCTAGCCCCCCAGGGGGACAGGGGGCTCTTGGAAATTCACCCCTCCACTTT
>TRBD1|TRBJ1-1|TRBV7-9|NA
CASSLGTGDTEAFF
TGTGCCAGCAGCCTCGGGACAGGGGACACTGAAGCTTTCTTT
>TRBD2|TRBJ2-3|TRBV7-2|NA
CASSLTSGENTQYF
TGTGCCAGCAGCTTAACTAGCGGGGAAAATACGCAGTATTTT
>NA|TRBJ2-3|TRBV7-2|NA
CASSPPSDTQYF
TGTGCCAGCAGCCCTCCGTCGGATACGCAGTATTTT
>TRBD2|TRBJ2-5|TRBV5-1|NA
CASSLGGGRRETQYF
TGCGCCAGCAGCTTGGGCGGGGGGCGGCGAGAGACCCAGTACTTC
>NA|TRBJ2-1|TRBV5-8|NA
CASSLDGVPYNEQFF
TGTGCCAGCAGCTTGGACGGGGTACCCTACAATGAGCAGTTCTTC
>NA|TRBJ1-1|TRBV29-1|few
CSVGGRARTEAFF
TGCAGCGTTGGCGGCAGGGCCCGAACTGAAGCTTTCTTT
>TRBD1|TRBJ1-4|TRBV29-1|once
CSVEVSGGREKLFF
TGCAGCGTTGAAGTATCAGGGGGTAGGGAAAAACTGTTTTTT
>NA|TRBJ1-2|TRBV10-3|NA
CAISPSGYGYGYTF
TGTGCCATCAGTCCGTCTGGGTATGGCTATGGCTACACCTTC
>NA|TRBJ2-7|TRBV7-6|NA
CASSLADLGEQYF
TGTGCCAGCAGCTTAGCGGACCTGGGGGAGCAGTACTTC
>NA|TRBJ2-1|TRBV21-1|NA
CASSPPSRVTYNEQFF
TGTGCCAGCAGCCCTCCCTCTAGGGTTACCTACAATGAGCAGTTCTTC
>NA|TRBJ1-2|TRBV11-2|NA
CASSLDLSDFYGYTF
TGTGCCAGCAGCTTAGATCTGTCGGATTTCTATGGCTACACCTTC
>NA|TRBJ2-5|TRBV4-1|NA
CASSRRSGPLETQYF
TGCGCCAGCAGCCGTCGATCTGGACCGTTGGAGACCCAGTACTTC
>TRBD1|TRBJ2-4|TRBV27|NA
CASSLDRDVAKNIQYF
TGTGCCAGCAGTCTAGACAGGGATGTCGCCAAAAACATTCAGTACTTC
>NA|TRBJ1-1|TRBV10-3|few
CAISESSGVRAEAFF
TGTGCCATCAGTGAGTCGTCGGGGGTGAGGGCTGAAGCTTTCTTT
>TRBD1|TRBJ1-5|TRBV19|NA
CASSPSPDRGPNQPQHF
TGTGCCAGTAGTCCCTCCCCGGACAGGGGGCCGAATCAGCCCCAGCATTTT
>TRBD1|TRBJ1-2|TRBV7-9|NA
CASSPRTGAVGYTF
TGTGCCAGCAGCCCGCGGACAGGGGCGGTTGGCTACACCTTC
>NA|TRBJ2-2|TRBV4-2|NA
CASSQDDSYTGELFF
TGTGCCAGCAGCCAGGATGACAGCTACACCGGGGAGCTGTTTTTT
>NA|TRBJ2-1|TRBV2|NA
CASSEGRSSYNEQFF
TGTGCCAGCAGTGAAGGACGGAGCTCCTACAATGAGCAGTTCTTC
>NA|TRBJ1-2|TRBV19|NA
CASSPPGSYGYTF
TGTGCCAGTAGTCCCCCAGGGAGCTATGGCTACACCTTC
>NA|TRBJ2-2|TRBV9|NA
CASSVDLDGELFF
TGTGCCAGCAGCGTAGACCTGGACGGGGAGCTGTTTTTT
>NA|TRBJ1-1|TRBV6-6|NA
CASSYSGRLNTEAFF
TGTGCCAGCAGTTACTCGGGGAGATTGAACACTGAAGCTTTCTTT
>TRBD1|TRBJ2-1|TRBV6-5|NA
CASRLWTGVYNEQFF
TGTGCCAGCCGCCTTTGGACAGGGGTTTACAATGAGCAGTTCTTC
>TRBD2|TRBJ2-5|TRBV5-1|NA
CASKGLAGAQGETQYF
TGCGCCAGCAAGGGACTAGCGGGGGCGCAGGGAGAGACCCAGTACTTC
>TRBD1|TRBJ2-7|TRBV19|NA
CASSISTGGSYEQYF
TGTGCCAGTAGTATAAGTACAGGGGGCTCCTACGAGCAGTACTTC
>TRBD1|TRBJ1-2|TRBV6-6|once
CASSSVGQSYGYTF
TGTGCCAGCAGTTCCGTGGGACAGTCCTATGGCTACACCTTC
>NA|TRBJ2-5|TRBV18|NA
CASSPGIGETQYF
TGTGCCAGCTCACCAGGAATCGGAGAGACCCAGTACTTC